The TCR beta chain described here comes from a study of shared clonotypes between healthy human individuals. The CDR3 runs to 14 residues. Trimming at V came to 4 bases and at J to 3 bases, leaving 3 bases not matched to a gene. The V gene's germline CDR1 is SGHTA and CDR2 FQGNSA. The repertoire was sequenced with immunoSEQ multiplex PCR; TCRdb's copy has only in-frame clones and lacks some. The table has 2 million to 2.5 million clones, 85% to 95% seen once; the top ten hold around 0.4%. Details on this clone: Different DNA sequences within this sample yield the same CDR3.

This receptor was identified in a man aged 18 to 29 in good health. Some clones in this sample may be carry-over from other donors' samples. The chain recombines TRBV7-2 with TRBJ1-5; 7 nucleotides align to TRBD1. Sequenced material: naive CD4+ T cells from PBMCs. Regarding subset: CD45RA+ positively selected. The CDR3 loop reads CASSSTGINQPQHF. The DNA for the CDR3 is TGTGCCAGCAGCTCGACAGGGATCAATCAGCCCCAGCATTTT.